This T cell receptor beta chain originates from a study of cytomegalovirus exposure and HLA in healthy donors. 60 Vbeta and 13 Jbeta primers were used in PCR. The repertoire was sequenced with immunoSEQ multiplex PCR; TCRdb's copy has only in-frame clones and lacks some. The table has roughly 98,000 clones, about 81% seen once. The CDR3 sequence is 13 residues long. V lost 2 bases to trimming and J lost 5 bases, with 10 bases between them. Germline values: CDR1 SGHDN, CDR2 FVKESK. The receptor's source is a man aged 40-49 years in good health and CMV-seronegative. The J gene is TRBJ2-7, the V gene TRBV14; D not resolved. The sample taken for sequencing was PBMCs. The CDR3 DNA is TGTGCCAGCAGCCAATCAATTCGGGACGAGCAGTACTTC. It is translated as CASSQSIRDEQYF. Full variable domain (rest looked up from reference TRBV14 and TRBJ2-7): EAGVTQFPSHSVIEKGQTVTLRCDPISGHDNLYWYRRVMGKEIKFLLHFVKESKQDESGMPNNRFLAERTGGTYSTLKVQPAELEDSGVYFCASSQSIRDEQYFGPGTRLTVT.